This TCR beta chain stems from a study of T cells in Graves' hyperthyroidism and ophthalmopathy. Whole-study results and caveats: Progression to ophthalmopathy was predicted a median of about six months early.

TCR beta CDR3 sequences were amplified from RNA transcripts. The HTBI primer set was used in a first-round RT-PCR of the TCR CDR3. TCRdb used MiXCR to reprocess the multiplex PCR reads, holding one entry per CDR3 protein. The sample yields under 700,000 distinct CDR3 sequences, approximately 16% seen once. The CDR3 totals 14 residues. Trimming took 0 bases from V and 2 from J, leaving 9 bases between them. Per germline, CDR1 GTSNPN and CDR2 SVGIG (reference sequence). A note on this clonotype: Its target is not known.

The clonotype comes from a young woman with Graves' hyperthyroidism. V and J are TRBV30 and TRBJ2-3, with D uncertain. Sequenced sample: blood. In DNA, the CDR3 is TGTGCCTGGAGTGTATCCCTCCTCACAGATACGCAGTATTTT. Its protein product is CAWSVSLLTDTQYF.